The T cell receptor beta chain described here comes from a study of blood T cell repertoires in COVID-19 (TCRdb year 2020). Regarding the study in general: The collaborator samples originated in the United States, Italy and Spain and spanned the acute and convalescent phases of COVID-19. The prospective study material was composed of cDNA or gDNA derived from T cells, B-cell-depleted T cells, or PBMCs. The dataset comprised deeply sampled blood TCRbeta repertoires from subjects exposed to, actively infected with, or recovered from COVID-19. The repertoires were made available in a free public database intended to serve as a resource for research on the immune response to SARS-CoV-2. The samples were drawn from the first 160 participants of the ongoing ImmuneRACE study and from 1,254 subjects provided by 6 global collaborators. The sample metadata nearly always contained a de-identified subject ID, COVID-19 status, age in years and sex. Where available, HLA class I and class II types were obtained from metadata supplied by the sample provider rather than from assay-based typing.

Trimmed from V: 7 bases; trimmed from J: 6 bases; junction bases lacking a gene match: 5. Measured from the cysteine to the phenylalanine, the CDR3 is 12 residues long. Kept here is only the CDR3 DNA, which spans 36 bases and is read in frame from base 1. TCRbeta CDR3 regions were amplified from genomic DNA by means of the immunoSEQ Assay, a bias-controlled multiplex PCR. From the authors' description of their analysis: Nucleated cell counts per sample were estimated from amplification of reference gene primers within the assay. To quantify the absolute abundance of each unique TCRbeta CDR3 rearrangement, sequence reads were collapsed and filtered. For each sample, productive Simpson clonality was calculated as the square root of Simpson's diversity index over productive rearrangements. What TCRdb holds here is the immuneACCESS table cut down to in-frame rearrangements. Part of the clones is not present; checked against another copy, under half of the missing clones reflect an unresolved V gene, and the others are unexplained. The V and J calls and clone size were taken over from that table, and D and trimming were inferred from the DNA. The sample records just over 300,000 clones, roughly 86% of which are singletons. 8% to 9.5% of the sample belongs to the ten largest clones.

The investigation overall reported the following: Clinical and demographic metadata were provided uncurated, with the amount varying by source and participant.

On this clone: This receptor's antigen is unknown. The input lacks base qualities; no much larger clone sits a single base away.

Participants in the prospective study were enrolled through a virtual design, were aged 18 to 89 years, and lived in 24 United States geographic areas. To assign participants to cohorts, the prospective study relied on clinical history that participants themselves reported in a screening survey and a study questionnaire. Recovered participants in ImmuneRACE Cohort 3 were defined by two consecutive negative NP/OP PCR tests, clearance by a healthcare professional, or resolution of symptoms. Mobile phlebotomists in the prospective study collected whole blood, serum and a nasopharyngeal or oropharyngeal swab from every participant. Additional blood draws and questionnaires over an approximately 2-month period could optionally be provided by prospective study participants. Before DNA extraction, blood samples from the prospective study were shipped at room temperature or frozen.

The source of this sequence is a woman in her late teens or twenties who had recovered from COVID-19. The specimen sequenced was PBMCs or T cells enriched from blood (not recorded which). The rearranged chain carries TRBV12-3 or TRBV12-4 and TRBJ1-2, with 7 bases matching TRBD1. Here the CDR3 is given as CASTSDRDGYTF. The nucleotide sequence is given as TGTGCCAGCACCTCCGACAGGGATGGCTACACCTTC.